This passage covers 25 T cell receptor beta chains from one sample sequenced in a study of Ad26.COV2.S vaccination and SARS-CoV-2 variants. Sequencing was performed with immunoSEQ multiplex PCR; in TCRdb, only in-frame clones are kept and a portion is missing. Among about 180,000 clones listed, around 88% were seen once. Specimen: peripheral blood, collected after recovery from COVID-19. Receptor source: a human donor who had recovered from COVID-19.

V usage is TRBV27 and J usage is TRBJ2-1; possibly TRBD1 for D (5 bases). Germline values: CDR1 MNHEY, CDR2 SMNVEV (reference sequence). Trimming took 7 bases from V and 6 from J, leaving 13 bases between them. This CDR3 has 13 residues. DNA for the CDR3: TGTGCCAGCACGCGAATGGGGCTCAATGAGCAGTTCTTC. Translation: CASTRMGLNEQFF.

The chain links TRBV6-5 to TRBJ2-7; D unresolved. Germline assignment: CDR1 MNHEY and CDR2 SVGAGI. CDR3 length equals 12 residues. V was pared by 2 bases and J by 4 bases, with 6 bases between. CDR3 sequence: CASSYNGYEQYF. The CDR3 DNA is TGTGCCAGCAGTTACAACGGGTACGAGCAGTACTTC.

This clone was observed a single time. This sequence joins TRBV5-6 and TRBJ1-1; D remains unclear. The CDR3 runs to 12 residues. V was cut by 7 bases and J by 5 bases, with 12 bases left in between. Germline V lookup: CDR1 SGHDT, CDR2 YYEEEE. CDR3 nucleotides: TGTGCCAGCGGGTTACAAGCAACTGAAGCTTTCTTT. Its protein product is CASGLQATEAFF.

The chain recombines TRBV6-1 with TRBJ2-3; D is unresolved. The CDR3 consists of 13 residues. CDR1 and CDR2 from the germline V gene are MNHNS and SASEGT. The V end lost 1 base, the J end lost 4 bases, and 6 bases lay between the germline ends. The CDR3 spells CASSEEGPDTQYF. The CDR3 nucleotides are TGTGCCAGCAGTGAAGAAGGCCCAGATACGCAGTATTTT.

The chain employs TRBV6-5 and TRBJ1-5; 8 bases agree with TRBD1. CDR1 is MNHEY and CDR2 is SVGAGI in the germline V gene. V shed 7 bases and J 0 bases; nucleotides not matched to a gene: 5. There are 15 residues in the CDR3. The CDR3 protein is CASNGQGISNQPQHF. CDR3 DNA sequence: TGTGCCAGCAACGGACAGGGTATTAGCAATCAGCCCCAGCATTTT.

The rearrangement joins TRBV5-4 to TRBJ2-5; perhaps TRBD2 as D (6 bases). V gave up 4 bases and J gave up 10 bases, with 14 bases separating them. The CDR3 runs 12 residues. Germline CDR1 reads SGHNT; CDR2 reads YYREEE (reference sequence). DNA for the CDR3: TGTGCCAGCAGCCTTATTGGGGGGAACCAGTACTTC. Translation gives CASSLIGGNQYF.

This clone was seen only a few times. The chain uses TRBV14 and TRBJ1-6; 7 positions agree with TRBD1. Germline V gives CDR1 SGHDN, CDR2 FVKESK. CDR3 length: 13 residues. V shed 9 bases, J shed 6 bases, and the junction held 5 bases outside the gene matches. CDR3 sequence (DNA): TGTGCCAGTACTGGACAGGTTAATTCACCCCTCCACTTT. Encoded protein: CASTGQVNSPLHF.

The rearrangement uses TRBV13 and TRBJ2-6; D might be TRBD1 (6 bases). The CDR3 spans 15 residues. Germline CDR1 and CDR2: PRHDT and FYEKMQ (reference sequence). V lost 6 bases and J 2 bases, leaving 11 bases between the germline ends. CDR3 DNA sequence: TGTGCCAGCAGTAGACAGGTCACTGGGGCCAACGTCCTGACTTTC. Protein product: CASSRQVTGANVLTF.

The chain has TRBV7-8 and TRBJ1-5; TRBD1 might be the D (5 bases). The V gene lost 8 bases and the J gene lost 2 bases, with 16 bases spanning the gap. The CDR3 sequence is 15 residues long. From germline, CDR1 is SGHVS and CDR2 FQNEAQ. The DNA of the CDR3 is TGTGCCAGCTGCCAGGGAGAGGTTCGCAATCAGCCCCAGCATTTT. As protein: CASCQGEVRNQPQHF.

The chain joins TRBV6-5 to TRBJ2-2; D not resolved. Trimming took 6 bases from V and 6 from J, leaving 17 bases between them. This CDR3 contains 15 residues. The germline V gene encodes CDR1 MNHEY and CDR2 SVGAGI. CDR3 residues: CASRDRGPYAGELFF. The CDR3 coding sequence is TGTGCCAGCAGAGACCGCGGCCCCTACGCCGGGGAGCTGTTTTTT.

CDR3 residues: CASSPGTGAYEQYF. The CDR3 bases are TGTGCCAGCAGCCCCGGGACAGGGGCCTACGAGCAGTACTTC. The genes are TRBV5-6 and TRBJ2-7; 10 nucleotides agree with TRBD1. Germline values: CDR1 SGHDT, CDR2 YYEEEE. J gave up 2 bases and V 4 bases, and 3 bases lay outside the gene matches. The CDR3 extends over 14 amino acids.

The chain is built from TRBV19 and TRBJ1-2; no definite D call. Germline V lookup: CDR1 LNHDA, CDR2 SQIVND (reference sequence). CDR3 length equals 14 residues. V was pared by 6 bases and J by 2 bases, with 13 bases between. CDR3 sequence: CASRLSDGNYGYTF. In nucleotides, the CDR3 is TGTGCCAGTAGACTATCCGACGGGAACTATGGCTACACCTTC. The whole variable domain, filled in from reference TRBV19 and TRBJ1-2, reads DGGITQSPKYLFRKEGQNVTLSCEQNLNHDAMYWYRQDPGQGLRLIYYSQIVNDFQKGDIAEGYSVSREKKESFPLTVTSAQKNPTAFYLCASRLSDGNYGYTFGSGTRLTVV.

The rearrangement uses TRBV2 and TRBJ2-3; D ambiguous. CDR3 length: 11 amino acids. Trimming pared 8 bases from V and 7 bases from J, leaving 10 bases between. The germline CDR1 and CDR2 sequences are SNHLY and FYNNEI. In DNA, the CDR3 is TGTGCCAGCTCCCCTCGAAATACGCAGTATTTT. Residues: CASSPRNTQYF.

The chain carries TRBV5-1 and TRBJ2-7; a weak D match, TRBD2 (6 bases). V lost 0 bases and J lost 2, with 9 bases in between. The CDR3 extends over 14 amino acids. Germline V lookup: CDR1 SGHRS, CDR2 YFSETQ. The CDR3: CASSLDAGTYEQYF. In DNA, the CDR3 is TGCGCCAGCAGCTTGGACGCGGGGACCTACGAGCAGTACTTC.

J is TRBJ1-2 and V is TRBV19; 9 bases agree with TRBD1. V lost 3 bases and J lost 6; bases outside the gene matches: 8. CDR3 length: 15 amino acids. Germline CDR1 and CDR2: LNHDA and SQIVND (reference sequence). CDR3 DNA sequence: TGTGCCAGTAGTATGTGGCTAGACAGGGGGAATGGCTACACCTTC. Translated, it gives CASSMWLDRGNGYTF.

The J gene is TRBJ1-4, the V gene TRBV9; D ambiguous. V dropped 4 bases and J dropped 3 bases, with 10 bases sitting between them. The CDR3 spans 14 residues. The V gene's germline CDR1 is SGDLS and CDR2 YYNGEE. CDR3 nucleotides: TGTGCCAGCAGCTCCACAGCTTCTAATGAAAAACTGTTTTTT. Encoded protein: CASSSTASNEKLFF.

The V call is TRBV9, the J call TRBJ1-1, with D uncertain. The V end lost 6 bases, the J end lost 1 base, and 10 bases lay between the germline ends. The germline gives CDR1 SGDLS, CDR2 YYNGEE. CDR3 length equals 13 residues. The CDR3 sequence: CASTSDGNTEAFF. For the CDR3, the DNA is TGTGCCAGCACCTCGGACGGGAACACTGAAGCTTTCTTT.

The CDR3 nucleotides are TGTGCCAGTAGTATCGGGGGGGGGTACAATCAGCCCCAGCATTTT. Its translation: CASSIGGGYNQPQHF. This chain links TRBV19 with TRBJ1-5, with D perhaps TRBD1 (5 bases). The V gene's germline CDR1 is LNHDA and CDR2 SQIVND (reference sequence). This CDR3 is built from 15 residues. Trimming took 3 bases from V and 3 from J, leaving 12 bases between them.

In DNA form, the CDR3 reads TGTGCCAGCAGTTACTGGGGGGTGGGGAACTATGGCTACACCTTC. Its protein is CASSYWGVGNYGYTF. V is TRBV6-5 and J is TRBJ1-2; possibly TRBD1 for D (5 bases). Germline CDR1 MNHEY, CDR2 SVGAGI. The CDR3 runs 15 residues. V lost 1 base to trimming and J lost 2 bases, with 11 bases between them.

The chain couples TRBV15 to TRBJ2-3, with D maybe TRBD2 (7 bases). Trimming removed 9 bases at V and 1 base at J, with 17 bases between. The CDR3 covers 15 residues. The germline V gene encodes CDR1 LNHNV and CDR2 YYDKDF (reference sequence). The CDR3 sequence: CATNKGGAGTDTQYF. Written as DNA, the CDR3 is TGTGCCACGAATAAGGGGGGGGCGGGCACAGATACGCAGTATTTT.

The rearrangement joins TRBV6-4 to TRBJ2-5, with a possible D match to TRBD1 (5 bases). Germline V gene data show CDR1 as MRHNA and CDR2 as SNTAGT. The CDR3 extends over 14 amino acids. Trimming cost V 6 bases and J 1 base, with 12 bases left between them. The DNA of the CDR3 is TGTGCCAGCAGAGGCGCGACAGCCCAAGAGACCCAGTACTTC. Protein sequence: CASRGATAQETQYF.

This sequence joins TRBV7-3 and TRBJ1-6; D not resolved. The CDR3 has 16 amino acids. V lost 0 bases, J lost 4 bases, and 10 bases lay in between. Germline CDR1 is SGHTA and CDR2 is FQGTGA. This CDR3 reads CASSLTGGSYNSPLHF. CDR3 DNA: TGTGCCAGCAGCTTAACGGGCGGCTCTTATAATTCACCCCTCCACTTT.

The chain employs TRBV5-1 and TRBJ2-3, with D tentatively TRBD2 (6 bases). Germline CDR1 SGHRS, CDR2 YFSETQ. V lost 5 bases to trimming and J lost 6 bases, with 16 bases between them. The CDR3 totals 14 residues. CDR3 sequence (DNA): TGCGCCAGCAGTCGGGACTTCGGAATGGATACGCAGTATTTT. It is translated as CASSRDFGMDTQYF.

Notes on this clone: Other DNA sequences in the sample encode the same CDR3. The rearrangement joins TRBV19 to TRBJ1-1; D gene uncertain. The CDR3 is 13 amino acids. Germline V gene sequence: CDR1 LNHDA, CDR2 SQIVND (reference sequence). The V end lost 4 bases, the J end lost 1 base, and 7 bases lay between the germline ends. CDR3 sequence: CASSTRENTEAFF. The CDR3 DNA reads as TGTGCCAGTAGTACCCGAGAGAACACTGAAGCTTTCTTT.

This chain connects TRBV29-1 to TRBJ1-1; D uncertain. Trimming removed 7 bases from V and 2 bases from J, with 14 bases in between. Per the germline V gene, CDR1 is SQVTM and CDR2 is ANQGSEA. The CDR3 length is 13 residues. The CDR3 DNA follows: TGCAGCGCCGAAGGTCAGACTAACACTGAAGCTTTCTTT. This sequence encodes CSAEGQTNTEAFF.